Described below is a single T cell receptor (beta chain) sequence and its context. Antigen unknown. T-allo10 cells from the graft donor were described as anergic, host-alloantigen-specific, and alloantigen-specific suppressors. TCRdb reprocessed the reads via MiXCR and lists one record per CDR3 protein. The profile shows over 55,000 distinct CDR3 sequences, nearly 65% of them singletons. Trimming removed 2 bases at V and 10 bases at J, with 11 bases between. Germline V lookup: CDR1 MGHDK, CDR2 SYGVNS. The length of the CDR3 is 12 residues. This entry belongs to a study of type 1 regulatory T cells. Study summary: An in vitro protocol generated T-allo10, a Tr1-enriched, alloantigen-specific CD4 T cell product.

The rearrangement uses TRBV25-1 and TRBJ1-2; TRBD1 is a possible D gene (5 bases). The material sequenced was cultured T cells, either the whole culture or a sorted T cell fraction (not recorded which). The subset here: Tr1-enriched cell product generated in vitro against host alloantigens. The receptor was derived from a human donor in good health. The CDR3 protein is CASSEEGIAYTF. CDR3 sequence (DNA): TGTGCCAGCAGTGAAGAGGGGATAGCCTACACCTTC.